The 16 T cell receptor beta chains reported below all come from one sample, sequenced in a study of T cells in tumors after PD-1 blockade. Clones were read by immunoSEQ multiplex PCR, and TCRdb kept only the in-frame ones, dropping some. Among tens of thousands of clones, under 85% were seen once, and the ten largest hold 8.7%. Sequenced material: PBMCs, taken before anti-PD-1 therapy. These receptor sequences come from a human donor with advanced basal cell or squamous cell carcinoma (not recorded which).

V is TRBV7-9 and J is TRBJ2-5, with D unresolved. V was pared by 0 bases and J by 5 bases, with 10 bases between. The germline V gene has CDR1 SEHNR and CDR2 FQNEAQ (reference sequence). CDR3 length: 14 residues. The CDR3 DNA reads TGTGCCAGCAGCTTAGCCGGGCCCGTGGAGACCCAGTACTTC. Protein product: CASSLAGPVETQYF.

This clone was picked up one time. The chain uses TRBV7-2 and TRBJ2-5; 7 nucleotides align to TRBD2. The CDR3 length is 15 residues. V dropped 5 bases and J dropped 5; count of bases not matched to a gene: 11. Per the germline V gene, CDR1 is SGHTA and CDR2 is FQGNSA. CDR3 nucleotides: TGTGCCAGCAGCCGGACTAGTGGATCGGGGGAGACCCAGTACTTC. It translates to CASSRTSGSGETQYF.

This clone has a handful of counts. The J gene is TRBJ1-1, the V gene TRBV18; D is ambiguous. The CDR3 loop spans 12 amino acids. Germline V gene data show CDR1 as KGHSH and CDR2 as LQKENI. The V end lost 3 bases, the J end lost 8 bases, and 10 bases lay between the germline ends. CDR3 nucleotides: TGTGCCAGCTCACCCAACGGGTTAGAAGCTTTCTTT. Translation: CASSPNGLEAFF.

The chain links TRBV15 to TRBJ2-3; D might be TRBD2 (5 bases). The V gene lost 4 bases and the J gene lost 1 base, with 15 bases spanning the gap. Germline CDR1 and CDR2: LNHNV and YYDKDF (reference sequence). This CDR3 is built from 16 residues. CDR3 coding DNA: TGTGCCACCAGCAAAGCGACTAACCCGGGCACAGATACGCAGTATTTT. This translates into CATSKATNPGTDTQYF. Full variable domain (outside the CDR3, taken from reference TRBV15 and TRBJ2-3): DAMVIQNPRYQVTQFGKPVTLSCSQTLNHNVMYWYQQKSSQAPKLLFHYYDKDFNNEADTPDNFQSRRPNTSFCFLDIRSPGLGDTAMYLCATSKATNPGTDTQYFGPGTRLTVL.

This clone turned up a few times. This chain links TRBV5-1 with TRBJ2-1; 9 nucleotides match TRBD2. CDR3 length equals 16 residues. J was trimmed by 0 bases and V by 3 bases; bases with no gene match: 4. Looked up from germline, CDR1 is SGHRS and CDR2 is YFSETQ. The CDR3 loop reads CASSWDSGGSYNEQFF. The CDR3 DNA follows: TGCGCCAGCAGCTGGGATAGCGGGGGCTCCTACAATGAGCAGTTCTTC.

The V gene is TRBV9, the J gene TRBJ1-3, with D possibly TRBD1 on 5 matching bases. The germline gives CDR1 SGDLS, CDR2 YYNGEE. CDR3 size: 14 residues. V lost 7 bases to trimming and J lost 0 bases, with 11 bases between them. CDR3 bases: TGTGCCAGCGATCGGGGGACCTCTGGAAACACCATATATTTT. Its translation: CASDRGTSGNTIYF.

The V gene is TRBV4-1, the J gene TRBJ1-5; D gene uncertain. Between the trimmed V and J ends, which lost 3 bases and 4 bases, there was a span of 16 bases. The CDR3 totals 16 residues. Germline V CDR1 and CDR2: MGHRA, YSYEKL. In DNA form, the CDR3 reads TGCGCCAGCAGCCAGACGCGGGTCCGAGGAAATCAGCCCCAGCATTTT. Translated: CASSQTRVRGNQPQHF.

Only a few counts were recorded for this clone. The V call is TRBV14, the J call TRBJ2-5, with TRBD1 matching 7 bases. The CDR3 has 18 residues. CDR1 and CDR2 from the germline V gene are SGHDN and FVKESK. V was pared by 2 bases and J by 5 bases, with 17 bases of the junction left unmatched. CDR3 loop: CASSQLRQGGIFGETQYF. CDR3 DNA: TGTGCCAGCAGCCAACTTAGACAGGGCGGAATTTTCGGGGAGACCCAGTACTTC.

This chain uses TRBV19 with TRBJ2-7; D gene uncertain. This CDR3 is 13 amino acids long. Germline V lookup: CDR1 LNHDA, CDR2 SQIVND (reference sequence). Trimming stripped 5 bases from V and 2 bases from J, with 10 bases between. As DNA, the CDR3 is TGTGCCAGTAGTTTCGGTGGCGCCTACGAGCAGTACTTC. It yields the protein CASSFGGAYEQYF.

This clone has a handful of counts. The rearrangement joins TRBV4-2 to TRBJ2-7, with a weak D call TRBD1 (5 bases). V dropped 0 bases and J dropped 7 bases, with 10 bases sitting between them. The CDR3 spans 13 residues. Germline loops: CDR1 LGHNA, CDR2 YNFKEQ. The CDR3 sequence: CASSQDLQGEQYF. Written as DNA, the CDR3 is TGTGCCAGCAGCCAAGATCTTCAGGGTGAGCAGTACTTC.

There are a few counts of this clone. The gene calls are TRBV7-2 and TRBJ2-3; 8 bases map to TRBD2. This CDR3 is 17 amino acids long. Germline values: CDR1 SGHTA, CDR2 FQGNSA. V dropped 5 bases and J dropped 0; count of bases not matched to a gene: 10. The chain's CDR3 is CASSPGRPGGSTDTQYF. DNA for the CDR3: TGTGCCAGCAGCCCAGGGAGACCGGGAGGGAGCACAGATACGCAGTATTTT. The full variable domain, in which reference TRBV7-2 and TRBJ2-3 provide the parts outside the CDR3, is GAGVSQSPSNKVTEKGKDVELRCDPISGHTALYWYRQSLGQGLEFLIYFQGNSAPDKSGLPSDRFSAERTGGSVSTLTIQRTQQEDSAVYLCASSPGRPGGSTDTQYFGPGTRLTVL.

The CDR3 coding sequence is TGCGCCAGCAGCCAAGGGGGACTAGCCCTCACAGATACGCAGTATTTT. This codes for CASSQGGLALTDTQYF. The chain joins TRBV4-1 to TRBJ2-3; 9 nucleotides match TRBD2. The germline V gene encodes CDR1 MGHRA and CDR2 YSYEKL. Trimming cost V 1 base and J 2 bases; bases outside gene matches: 4. The CDR3 consists of 16 residues.

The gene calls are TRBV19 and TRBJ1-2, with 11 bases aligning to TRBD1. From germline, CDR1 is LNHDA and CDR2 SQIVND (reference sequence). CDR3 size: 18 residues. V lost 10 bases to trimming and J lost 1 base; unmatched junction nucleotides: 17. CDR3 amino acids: CATAIRPGQGANNYGYTF. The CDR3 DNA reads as TGTGCCACCGCTATCCGCCCCGGACAGGGGGCAAATAACTATGGCTACACCTTC.

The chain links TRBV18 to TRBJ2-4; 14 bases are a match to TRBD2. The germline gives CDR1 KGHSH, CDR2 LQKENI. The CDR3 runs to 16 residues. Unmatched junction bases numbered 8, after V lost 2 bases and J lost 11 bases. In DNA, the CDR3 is TGTGCCAGCTCACCAACGGGGACTAGCGGGGGAAAGGTTCAGTACTTC. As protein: CASSPTGTSGGKVQYF.

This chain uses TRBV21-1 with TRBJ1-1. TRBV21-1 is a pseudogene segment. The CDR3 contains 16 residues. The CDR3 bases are TGTGCCAGCAGCAAAGTTGACGAGGGGAGAACACCTGAAGCTTTCTTT. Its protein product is CASSKVDEGRTPEAFF.

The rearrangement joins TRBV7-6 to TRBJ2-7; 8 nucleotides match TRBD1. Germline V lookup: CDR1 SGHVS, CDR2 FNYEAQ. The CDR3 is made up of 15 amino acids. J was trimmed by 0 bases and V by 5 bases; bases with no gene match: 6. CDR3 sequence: CASSPRQGFSYEQYF. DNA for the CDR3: TGTGCCAGCAGCCCCAGACAGGGGTTCTCCTACGAGCAGTACTTC. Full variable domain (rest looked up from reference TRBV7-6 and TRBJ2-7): GAGVSQSPRYKVTKRGQDVALRCDPISGHVSLYWYRQALGQGPEFLTYFNYEAQQDKSGLPNDRFSAERPEGSISTLTIQRTEQRDSAMYRCASSPRQGFSYEQYFGPGTRLTVT.